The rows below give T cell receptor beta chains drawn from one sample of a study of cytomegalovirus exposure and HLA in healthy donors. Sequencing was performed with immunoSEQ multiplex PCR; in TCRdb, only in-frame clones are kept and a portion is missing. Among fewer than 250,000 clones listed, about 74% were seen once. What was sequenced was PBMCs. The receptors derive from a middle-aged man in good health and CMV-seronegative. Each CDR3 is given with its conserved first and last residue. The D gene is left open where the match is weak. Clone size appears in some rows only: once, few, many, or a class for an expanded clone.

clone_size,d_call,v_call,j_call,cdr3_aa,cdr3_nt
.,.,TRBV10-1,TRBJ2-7,CASSESVVAYPSEQYF,TGCGCCAGCAGTGAGTCGGTGGTAGCCTACCCGAGCGAGCAGTACTTC
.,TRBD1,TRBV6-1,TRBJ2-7,CASSEMGQAYEQYF,TGTGCCAGCAGTGAAATGGGACAGGCCTACGAGCAGTACTTC
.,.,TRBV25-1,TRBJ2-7,CASSRDTSYEQYF,TGTGCCAGCTCCCGGGACACCTCCTACGAGCAGTACTTC
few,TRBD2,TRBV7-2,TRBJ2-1,CASSPSGGFYNEQFF,TGTGCCAGCAGCCCTAGCGGGGGGTTTTACAATGAGCAGTTCTTC
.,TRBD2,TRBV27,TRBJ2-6,CASSLGGGFGANVLTF,TGTGCCAGCAGTTTAGGCGGGGGTTTTGGGGCCAACGTCCTGACTTTC
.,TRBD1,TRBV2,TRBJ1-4,CASRETGRGEKLFF,TGTGCCAGCAGGGAGACAGGGAGAGGTGAAAAACTGTTTTTT
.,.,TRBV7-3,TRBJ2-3,CASSLTKDRGPDTQYF,TGTGCCAGCAGCTTAACTAAGGACAGAGGCCCAGATACGCAGTATTTT
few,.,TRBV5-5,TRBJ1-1,CASSLASSAEAFF,TGTGCCAGCAGCTTGGCGAGCAGCGCCGAAGCTTTCTTT
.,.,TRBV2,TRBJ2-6,CASILQGGANVLTF,TGTGCCAGCATTTTGCAGGGTGGGGCCAACGTCCTGACTTTC
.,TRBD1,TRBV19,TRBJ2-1,CASSMRFGPGQAPSVHEQFF,TGTGCCAGTAGTATGAGGTTCGGGCCGGGACAGGCTCCGTCGGTTCATGAGCAGTTCTTC
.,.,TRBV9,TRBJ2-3,CASSVQGQHGGDTQYF,TGTGCCAGCAGCGTGCAGGGACAGCATGGAGGGGATACGCAGTATTTT
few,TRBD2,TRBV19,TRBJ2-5,CASSMMGLAGSETQYF,TGTGCCAGTAGTATGATGGGACTAGCGGGAAGCGAGACCCAGTACTTC
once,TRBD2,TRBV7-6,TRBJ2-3,CASSLVGGVSTDTQYF,TGTGCCAGCAGCTTAGTGGGGGGGGTTAGCACAGATACGCAGTATTTT
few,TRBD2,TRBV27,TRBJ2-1,CASSPETSASYNEQFF,TGTGCCAGCAGTCCTGAGACTAGCGCCTCCTACAATGAGCAGTTCTTC
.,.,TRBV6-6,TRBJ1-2,CASSYSDRGANYGYTF,TGTGCCAGCAGTTACTCTGACAGAGGAGCTAACTATGGCTACACCTTC
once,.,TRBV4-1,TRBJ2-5,CASSQEALGQQYF,TGCGCCAGCAGCCAAGAAGCCTTGGGGCAGCAGTACTTC
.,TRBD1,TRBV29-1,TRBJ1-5,CSIQLTGGGNQPQHF,TGCAGCATACAGTTAACAGGGGGCGGCAATCAGCCCCAGCATTTT
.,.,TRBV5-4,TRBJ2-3,CASSLAGPTDTQYF,TGTGCCAGCAGCTTAGCGGGCCCCACAGATACGCAGTATTTT
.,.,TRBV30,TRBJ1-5,CAWSVKTPRGQPQHF,TGTGCCTGGAGTGTAAAGACGCCCCGGGGACAGCCCCAGCATTTT
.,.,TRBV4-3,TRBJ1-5,CASSQDLASNQPQHF,TGCGCCAGCAGCCAAGATCTAGCCTCCAATCAGCCCCAGCATTTT
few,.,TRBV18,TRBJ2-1,CASSPLSSYNEQFF,TGTGCCAGCTCACCACTGAGCTCCTACAATGAGCAGTTCTTC
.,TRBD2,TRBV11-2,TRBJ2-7,CASSLALAASYEQYF,TGTGCCAGCAGCTTAGCTCTAGCGGCTTCCTACGAGCAGTACTTC
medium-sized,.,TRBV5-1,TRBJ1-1,CASNKGLENTEAFF,TGCGCCAGCAACAAGGGGTTGGAGAACACTGAAGCTTTCTTT
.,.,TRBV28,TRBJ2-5,CATAGRVQETQYF,TGTGCCACGGCTGGGAGAGTTCAAGAGACCCAGTACTTC
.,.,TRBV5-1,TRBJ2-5,CASSLEDSLRETQYF,TGCGCCAGCAGCTTGGAGGACAGCCTGAGGGAGACCCAGTACTTC
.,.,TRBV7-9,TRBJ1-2,CASSLRTEHYGYTF,TGTGCCAGCAGCTTACGAACAGAGCACTATGGCTACACCTTC
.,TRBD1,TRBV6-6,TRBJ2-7,CASSPQYRGTYEQYF,TGTGCCAGCAGCCCCCAATACAGGGGAACCTACGAGCAGTACTTC
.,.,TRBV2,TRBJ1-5,CASSFIGGRQPQHF,TGTGCCAGCAGTTTTATTGGGGGCCGTCAGCCCCAGCATTTT
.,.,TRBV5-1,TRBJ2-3,CASSFTASDTQYF,TGCGCCAGCAGCTTTACAGCTTCAGATACGCAGTATTTT
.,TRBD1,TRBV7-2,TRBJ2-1,CASSSTGTAYNEQFF,TGTGCCAGCAGCTCGACAGGGACCGCCTACAATGAGCAGTTCTTC
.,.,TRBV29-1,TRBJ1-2,CSVIRGSDYTF,TGCAGCGTTATTCGGGGGAGTGACTACACCTTC
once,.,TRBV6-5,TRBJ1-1,CASRFSMYTEAFF,TGTGCCAGCCGCTTCTCTATGTACACTGAAGCTTTCTTT
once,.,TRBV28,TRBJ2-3,CASSPRLRTQYF,TGTGCCAGCAGTCCCCGACTAAGAACGCAGTATTTT
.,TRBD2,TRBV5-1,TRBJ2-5,CASSLGASGETQYF,TGCGCCAGCAGCTTGGGGGCTAGCGGAGAGACCCAGTACTTC
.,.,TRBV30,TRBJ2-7,CAWNRQYF,TGTGCCTGGAATCGGCAGTACTTC
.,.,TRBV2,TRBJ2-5,CASSGRRNQETQYF,TGTGCCAGCAGTGGGAGGCGGAACCAAGAGACCCAGTACTTC
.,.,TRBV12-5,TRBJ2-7,CASGPRGGYEQYF,TGTGCTAGTGGTCCCAGGGGCGGGTACGAGCAGTACTTC
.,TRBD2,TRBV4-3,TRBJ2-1,CASSQGIAGLAGTNEQFF,TGCGCCAGCAGCCAGGGTATAGCGGGACTAGCGGGGACGAATGAGCAGTTCTTC
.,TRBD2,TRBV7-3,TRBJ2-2,CASRNPMGGRADTGELFF,TGTGCCAGCAGAAATCCAATGGGCGGGAGGGCCGACACCGGGGAGCTGTTTTTT
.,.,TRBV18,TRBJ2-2,CASSPSSASNTGELFF,TGTGCCAGCTCCCCTAGTAGCGCCTCGAACACCGGGGAGCTGTTTTTT
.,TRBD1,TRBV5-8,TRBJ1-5,CASSPDRGQPQHF,TGTGCCAGCAGCCCGGACAGGGGCCAGCCCCAGCATTTT